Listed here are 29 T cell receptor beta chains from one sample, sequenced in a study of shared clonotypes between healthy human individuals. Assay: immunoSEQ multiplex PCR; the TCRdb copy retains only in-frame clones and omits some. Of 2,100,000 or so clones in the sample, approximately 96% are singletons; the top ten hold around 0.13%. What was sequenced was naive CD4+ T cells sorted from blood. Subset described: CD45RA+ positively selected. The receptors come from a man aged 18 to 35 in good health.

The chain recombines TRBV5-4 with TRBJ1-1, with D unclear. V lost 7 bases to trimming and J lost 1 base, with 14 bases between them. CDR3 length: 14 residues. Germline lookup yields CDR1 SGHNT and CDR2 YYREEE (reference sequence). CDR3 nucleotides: TGTGCCAGCTATCTAAAGCCAGGGAACACTGAAGCTTTCTTT. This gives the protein CASYLKPGNTEAFF.

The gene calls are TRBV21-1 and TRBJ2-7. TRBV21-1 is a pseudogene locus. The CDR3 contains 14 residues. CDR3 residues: CASSKEADFYEQYF. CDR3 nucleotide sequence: TGTGCCAGCAGCAAAGAGGCAGATTTCTACGAGCAGTACTTC.

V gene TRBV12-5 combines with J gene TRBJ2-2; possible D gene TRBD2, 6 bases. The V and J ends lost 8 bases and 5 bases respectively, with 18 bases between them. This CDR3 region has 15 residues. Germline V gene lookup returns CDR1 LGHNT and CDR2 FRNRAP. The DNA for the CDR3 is TGTGCTAGTTCCTCTCTTAGCGCGGGGACCGGGGAGCTGTTTTTT. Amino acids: CASSSLSAGTGELFF.

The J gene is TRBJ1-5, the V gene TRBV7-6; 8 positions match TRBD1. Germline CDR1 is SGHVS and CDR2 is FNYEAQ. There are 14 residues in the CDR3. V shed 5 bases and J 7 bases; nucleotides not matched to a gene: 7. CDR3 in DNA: TGTGCCAGCAGCGAAGGGACAGGTCCACAGCCCCAGCATTTT. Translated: CASSEGTGPQPQHF.

The CDR3 DNA reads as TGTGCCAGCAGTGGGACTAGCCTGGCCTACGAGCAGTACTTC. Translated: CASSGTSLAYEQYF. The genes are TRBV5-8 and TRBJ2-7, with 9 bases lining up with TRBD2. Losses at the gene ends were 5 bases for V and 2 bases for J; bases not matched to a gene: 5. Germline lookup yields CDR1 SGHTS and CDR2 YDEGEE. This CDR3 region has 14 residues.

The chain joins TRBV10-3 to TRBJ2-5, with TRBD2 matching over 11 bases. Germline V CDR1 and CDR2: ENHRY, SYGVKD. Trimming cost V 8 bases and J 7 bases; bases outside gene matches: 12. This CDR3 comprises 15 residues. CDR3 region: CAIGTSGGNTGTQYF. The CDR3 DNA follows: TGTGCCATCGGCACTAGCGGGGGCAATACGGGGACCCAGTACTTC.

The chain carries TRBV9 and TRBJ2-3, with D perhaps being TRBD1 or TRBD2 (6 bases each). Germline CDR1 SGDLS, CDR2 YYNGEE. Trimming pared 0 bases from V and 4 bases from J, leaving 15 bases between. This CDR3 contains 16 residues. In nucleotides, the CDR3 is TGTGCCAGCAGCGTAGGGAGGGGGGCAGGAGCAGATACGCAGTATTTT. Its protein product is CASSVGRGAGADTQYF.

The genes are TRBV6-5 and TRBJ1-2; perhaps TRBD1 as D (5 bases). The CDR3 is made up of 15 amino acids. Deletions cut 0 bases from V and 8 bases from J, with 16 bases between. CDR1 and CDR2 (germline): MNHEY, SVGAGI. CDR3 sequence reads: CASSYSYWQGEGYTF. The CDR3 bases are TGTGCCAGCAGTTACTCGTATTGGCAGGGTGAGGGCTACACCTTC.

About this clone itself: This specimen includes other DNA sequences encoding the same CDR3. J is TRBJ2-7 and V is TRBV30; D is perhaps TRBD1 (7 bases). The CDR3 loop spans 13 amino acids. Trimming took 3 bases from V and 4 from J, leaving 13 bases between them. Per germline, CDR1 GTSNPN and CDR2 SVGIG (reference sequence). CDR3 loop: CAWRRQGGYEQYF. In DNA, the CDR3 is TGTGCCTGGAGACGACAGGGAGGTTACGAGCAGTACTTC. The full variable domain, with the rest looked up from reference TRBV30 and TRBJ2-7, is SQTIHQWPATLVQPVGSPLSLECTVEGTSNPNLYWYRQAAGRGLQLLFYSVGIGQISSEVPQNLSASRPQDRQFILSSKKLLLSDSGFYLCAWRRQGGYEQYFGPGTRLTVT.

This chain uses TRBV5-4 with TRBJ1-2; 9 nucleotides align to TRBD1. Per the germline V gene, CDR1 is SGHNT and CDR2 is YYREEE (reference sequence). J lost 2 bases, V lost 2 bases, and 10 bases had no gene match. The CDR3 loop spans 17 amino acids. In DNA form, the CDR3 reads TGTGCCAGCAGCTTTACGGGACAGGGCGCCGCAAACTATGGCTACACCTTC. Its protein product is CASSFTGQGAANYGYTF.

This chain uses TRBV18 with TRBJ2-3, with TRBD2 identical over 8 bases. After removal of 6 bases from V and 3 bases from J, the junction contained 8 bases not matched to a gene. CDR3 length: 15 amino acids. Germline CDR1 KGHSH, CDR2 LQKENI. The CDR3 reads CASSAQAGATDTQYF. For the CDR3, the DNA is TGTGCCAGCTCGGCACAAGCGGGGGCGACAGATACGCAGTATTTT.

The CDR3: CACSKMNTEAFF. The CDR3, as DNA: TGTGCCTGTAGTAAGATGAACACTGAAGCTTTCTTT. The genes are TRBV30 and TRBJ1-1; D not certain. There are 12 residues in the CDR3. Trimming stripped 6 bases from V and 0 bases from J, with 8 bases between. Germline CDR1 GTSNPN, CDR2 SVGIG (reference sequence).

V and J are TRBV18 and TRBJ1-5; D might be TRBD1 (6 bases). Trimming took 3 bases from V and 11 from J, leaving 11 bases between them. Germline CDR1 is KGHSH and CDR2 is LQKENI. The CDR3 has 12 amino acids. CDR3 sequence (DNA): TGTGCCAGCTCACCTCAGGGGAAGGCCCAGCATTTT. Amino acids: CASSPQGKAQHF. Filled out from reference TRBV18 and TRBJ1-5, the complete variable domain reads NAGVMQNPRHLVRRRGQEARLRCSPMKGHSHVYWYRQLPEEGLKFMVYLQKENIIDESGMPKERFSAEFPKEGPSILRIQQVVRGDSAAYFCASSPQGKAQHFGDGTRLSIL.

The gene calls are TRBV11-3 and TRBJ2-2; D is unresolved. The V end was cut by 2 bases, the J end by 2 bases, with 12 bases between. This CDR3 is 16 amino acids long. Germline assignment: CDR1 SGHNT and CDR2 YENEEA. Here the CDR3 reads CASSLQGSINTGELFF. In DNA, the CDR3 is TGTGCCAGCAGCTTACAAGGATCTATTAACACCGGGGAGCTGTTTTTT.

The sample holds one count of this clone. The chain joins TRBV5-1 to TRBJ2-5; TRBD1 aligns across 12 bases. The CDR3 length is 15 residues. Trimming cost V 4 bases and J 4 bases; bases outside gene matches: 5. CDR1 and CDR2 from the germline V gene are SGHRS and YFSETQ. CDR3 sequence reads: CASSQGTGGVETQYF. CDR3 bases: TGCGCCAGCAGCCAAGGGACAGGGGGCGTAGAGACCCAGTACTTC.

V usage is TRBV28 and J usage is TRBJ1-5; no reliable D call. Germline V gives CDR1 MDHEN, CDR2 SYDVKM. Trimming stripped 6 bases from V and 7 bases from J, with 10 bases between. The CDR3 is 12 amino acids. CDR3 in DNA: TGTGCCAGCAGCCTCCCAACCCAGCCCCAGCATTTT. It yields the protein CASSLPTQPQHF.

CDR3 DNA sequence: TGTGCTAGTGGCACGACAGGGCGAACTGAAGCTTTCTTT. Its translation: CASGTTGRTEAFF. The rearrangement links TRBV12-5 to TRBJ1-1, with TRBD1 identical over 7 bases. Germline CDR1 LGHNT, CDR2 FRNRAP. The CDR3 length is 13 residues. Unmatched junction bases numbered 6, after V lost 6 bases and J lost 5 bases.

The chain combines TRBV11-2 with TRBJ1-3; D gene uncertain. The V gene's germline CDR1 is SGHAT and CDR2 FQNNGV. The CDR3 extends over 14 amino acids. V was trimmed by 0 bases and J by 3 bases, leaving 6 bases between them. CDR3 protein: CASSLERIGNTIYF. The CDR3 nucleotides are TGTGCCAGCAGCTTAGAACGTATTGGAAACACCATATATTTT.

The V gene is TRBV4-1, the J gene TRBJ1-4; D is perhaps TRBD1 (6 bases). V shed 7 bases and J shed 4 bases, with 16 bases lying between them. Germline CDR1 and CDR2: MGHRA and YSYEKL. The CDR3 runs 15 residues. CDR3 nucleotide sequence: TGCGCCAGCACCTGGGGGGGGCTCGGTAATGAAAAACTGTTTTTT. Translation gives CASTWGGLGNEKLFF.

CDR3: CASSPGAIGNTIYF. The CDR3 region has the DNA TGTGCCAGCTCACCGGGGGCTATTGGAAACACCATATATTTT. The gene calls are TRBV18 and TRBJ1-3; D may be TRBD1 (6 bases). Germline CDR1 and CDR2: KGHSH and LQKENI. This CDR3 contains 14 residues. Trimming stripped 3 bases from V and 3 bases from J, with 9 bases between.

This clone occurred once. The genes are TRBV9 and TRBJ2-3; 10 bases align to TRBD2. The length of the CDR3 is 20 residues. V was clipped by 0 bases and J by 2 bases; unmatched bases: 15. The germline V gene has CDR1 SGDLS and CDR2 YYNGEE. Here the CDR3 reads CASSVEIASGSSFNTDTQYF. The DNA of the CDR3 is TGTGCCAGCAGCGTAGAAATCGCTAGCGGGAGCTCTTTTAACACAGATACGCAGTATTTT.

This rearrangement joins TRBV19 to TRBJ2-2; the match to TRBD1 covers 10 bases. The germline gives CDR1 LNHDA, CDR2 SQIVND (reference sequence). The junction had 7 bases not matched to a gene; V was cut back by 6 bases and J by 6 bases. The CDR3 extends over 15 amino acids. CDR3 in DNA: TGTGCCAGTAGGACCGGGACAGGGGTGGCCGGGGAGCTGTTTTTT. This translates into CASRTGTGVAGELFF.

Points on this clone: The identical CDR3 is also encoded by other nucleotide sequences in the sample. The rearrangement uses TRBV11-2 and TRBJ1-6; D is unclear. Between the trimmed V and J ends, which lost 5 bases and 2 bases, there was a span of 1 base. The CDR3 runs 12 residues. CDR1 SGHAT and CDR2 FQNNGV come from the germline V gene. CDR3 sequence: CASSPYNSPLHF. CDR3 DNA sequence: TGTGCCAGCAGCCCCTATAATTCACCCCTCCACTTT.

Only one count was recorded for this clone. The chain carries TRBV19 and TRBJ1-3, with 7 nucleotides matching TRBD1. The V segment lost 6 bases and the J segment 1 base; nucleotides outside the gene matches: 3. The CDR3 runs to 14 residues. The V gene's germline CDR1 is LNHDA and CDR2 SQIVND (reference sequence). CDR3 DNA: TGTGCCAGTAGGCGGACAGGTTCTGGAAACACCATATATTTT. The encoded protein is CASRRTGSGNTIYF.

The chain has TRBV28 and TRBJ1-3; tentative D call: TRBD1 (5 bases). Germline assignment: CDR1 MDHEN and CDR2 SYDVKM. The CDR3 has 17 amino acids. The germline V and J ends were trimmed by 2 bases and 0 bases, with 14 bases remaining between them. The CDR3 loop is CASSLGAVTLSGNTIYF. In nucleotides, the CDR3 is TGTGCCAGCAGTTTAGGGGCAGTGACACTCTCTGGAAACACCATATATTTT.

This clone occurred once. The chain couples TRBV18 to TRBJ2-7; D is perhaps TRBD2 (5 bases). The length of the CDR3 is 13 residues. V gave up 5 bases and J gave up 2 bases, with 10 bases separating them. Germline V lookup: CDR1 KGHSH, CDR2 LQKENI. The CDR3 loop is CASSASGAYEQYF. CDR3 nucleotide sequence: TGTGCCAGCTCAGCCTCCGGGGCCTACGAGCAGTACTTC.

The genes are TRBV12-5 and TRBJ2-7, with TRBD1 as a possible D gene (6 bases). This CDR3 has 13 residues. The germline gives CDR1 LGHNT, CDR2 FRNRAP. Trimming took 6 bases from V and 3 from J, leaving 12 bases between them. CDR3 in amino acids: CASGQGIGYEQYF. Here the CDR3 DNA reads TGTGCTAGTGGACAGGGAATCGGCTACGAGCAGTACTTC.

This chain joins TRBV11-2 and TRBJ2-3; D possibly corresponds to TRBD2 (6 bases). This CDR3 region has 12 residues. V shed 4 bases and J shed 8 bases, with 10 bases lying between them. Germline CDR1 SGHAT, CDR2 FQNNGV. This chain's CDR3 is CASSSSSVTQYF. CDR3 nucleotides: TGTGCCAGCAGCTCATCTAGCGTTACGCAGTATTTT.

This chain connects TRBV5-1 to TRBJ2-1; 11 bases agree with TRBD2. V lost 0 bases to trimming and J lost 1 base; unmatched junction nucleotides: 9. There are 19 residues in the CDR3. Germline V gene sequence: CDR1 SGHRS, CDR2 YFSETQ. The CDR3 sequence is CASSLATSGRAGSYNEQFF. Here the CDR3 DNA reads TGCGCCAGCAGCTTGGCCACTAGCGGGAGAGCCGGGTCCTACAATGAGCAGTTCTTC.